The clone carrying this T cell receptor (beta chain) occurred a few times. The antigen remains unidentified. This entry is derived from a study of blood T cells in healthy people across ages. Notes on the study in general: Those diversity estimates obtained from one million T cells were thought to be underestimates. Measured against age, TCR beta diversity per million T cells decreased in a roughly linear manner.

Together with a sample-barcoded 5' primer, a J-beta primer mix was included in a second PCR lasting roughly 6 to 12 cycles. TCRdb re-analysed the 5' RACE reads in MiXCR, keeping a single row per CDR3 protein. Of roughly 500,000 distinct CDR3 sequences listed, approximately 27% are singletons. Unmatched junction bases numbered 10, after V lost 5 bases and J lost 4 bases. CDR1 is DFQATT, CDR2 SNEGSKA, per germline (reference sequence). The CDR3 is 14 residues long. Sample donors were healthy Caucasian individuals that came from Russia, aged roughly 6 to 100. The sequencing input was blood. The J gene is TRBJ1-2, the V gene TRBV20-1; 7 bases agree with TRBD1. This receptor was taken from a woman in her 70s in good health. CDR3 loop: CSAGGGAVAYGYTF. The CDR3 region has the DNA TGCAGTGCTGGAGGGGGCGCGGTGGCCTATGGCTACACCTTC.